This entry features one TCR beta chain sequence. What it binds is unknown. The PCR had 60 Vbeta and 13 Jbeta primers. Sequencing used immunoSEQ multiplex PCR; TCRdb keeps in-frame clones, though not all of them. The data contain about 92,000 clones, approximately 84% of them singletons. This sample is part of a study of cytomegalovirus exposure and HLA in healthy donors. Background on the study: T cells numbering around 180 million yielded more than 95 million unique TCR beta sequences in an earlier analysis. Study outcomes and limitations: Reportedly, a later analysis found an Asian-associated ancestry cluster had fewer N-insertions than the roughly 700-donor mean. Later analysis suggested links between common viral pathogens and several top significant clusters. A classifier reportedly called cytomegalovirus status with high sensitivity and specificity.

Source material: PBMCs. The clonotype originates from a woman under 30 in good health and CMV-seropositive.

This CDR3 reads CASRELAGGSYEQYF. The DNA for the CDR3 is TGTGCCAGCAGGGAACTAGCGGGAGGGTCTTACGAGCAGTACTTC. This chain connects TRBV27 to TRBJ2-7, with 13 bases fitting TRBD2. Losses at the gene ends were 6 bases for V and 4 bases for J; bases not matched to a gene: 6. Germline V gene lookup returns CDR1 MNHEY and CDR2 SMNVEV (reference sequence). This CDR3 spans 15 amino acids.